A selection of T cell receptor beta chains follows, all from one sample in a study of T cell responses to AZD1222 COVID-19 vaccine. Measured with immunoSEQ multiplex PCR; TCRdb has only the in-frame clones, and not every one. The repertoire holds 150,000 to 200,000 clones, almost 90% seen once, with roughly 11% in the top ten. Sample: peripheral blood, taken 28 days after the second AZD1222 dose. The receptors originated from an adult who received the AZD1222 COVID-19 vaccine. Both conserved end residues are trimmed from each CDR3.

length | J | V | CDR3
15 | TRBJ2-3 | TRBV5-6 | ASSLGTGTLGTDTQY
11 | TRBJ2-4 | TRBV5-8 | ASSPWSRDIQY
14 | TRBJ2-3 | TRBV5-1 | ASSLIPSGGADTQY
12 | TRBJ2-7 | TRBV10-1 | ASSDQLDIYEQY
12 | TRBJ2-2 | TRBV7-3 | ASSFILNTGELF
14 | TRBJ2-7 | TRBV28 | ASTGRGGSRLGEQY
12 | TRBJ2-7 | TRBV6-6 | ASSRDKDTYEQY
15 | TRBJ1-5 | TRBV19 | ASSIGGTGLNNQPQH
13 | TRBJ1-2 | TRBV19 | ASSDLQGPTGGYT
12 | TRBJ1-2 | TRBV6-5 | ASSTSGQSYGYT
14 | TRBJ1-6 | TRBV5-5 | ASSLDISSYNSPLH
11 | TRBJ1-5 | TRBV11-3 | ASSVQSYQPQH
12 | TRBJ2-2 | TRBV30 | AWRFAGFTGELF
14 | TRBJ1-1 | TRBV6-5 | ASSLGQGFENTEAF
11 | TRBJ1-5 | TRBV30 | AWDGGGNQPQH
13 | TRBJ1-4 | TRBV28 | ASSVLQGGNEKLF
12 | TRBJ1-5 | TRBV6-5 | ASTTGQDNQPQH
14 | TRBJ2-2 | TRBV7-7 | ASSQFGTGDTGELF
13 | TRBJ1-4 | TRBV5-1 | ASSLAGQRNEKLF
15 | TRBJ2-7 | TRBV5-1 | ASSLMGQGARIYEQY
14 | TRBJ2-5 | TRBV3-1/TRBV3-2 | ASSQNSQVAWETQY
13 | TRBJ2-5 | TRBV24-1 | ATSDTSGGMETQY
13 | TRBJ2-7 | TRBV6-5 | ASRPPGASSYEQY
12 | TRBJ1-2 | TRBV6-9 | ASIGDLCNYGYT
12 | TRBJ2-5 | TRBV7-9 | ASSRQGAQETQY
13 | TRBJ1-3 | TRBV19 | ATGGGLKAGNTIY
12 | TRBJ1-6 | TRBV29-1 | SAQTGTGDSPLH
13 | TRBJ1-2 | TRBV7-2 | ASSLVGGSVGGYT
10 | TRBJ1-5 | TRBV7-9 | ASSVLDQPQH
13 | TRBJ2-1 | TRBV7-9 | ASRTTGGSYNEQF
12 | TRBJ2-5 | TRBV21-1 | ASSKAPRGETQY
11 | TRBJ1-5 | TRBV28 | ASSPPGDQPQH
14 | TRBJ1-3 | TRBV18 | ASSHETVFSGNTIY
13 | TRBJ1-2 | TRBV19 | ASSPGQAGYYGYT
13 | TRBJ2-1 | TRBV27 | ASRRAGTSYNEQF
11 | TRBJ1-1 | TRBV19 | ASGQALNTEAF
11 | TRBJ2-5 | TRBV7-2 | ASRGRLQETQY
13 | TRBJ1-4 | TRBV18 | ASSPTGTAGEKLF
13 | TRBJ1-2 | TRBV6-1 | ASSERPGTAYGYT